One sample yielded the 5 T cell receptor beta chains listed below, sequenced in a study of long-term antiretroviral therapy in people with HIV (dated by TCRdb to between 2021 and 2024). Sequencing of the TRB variable region was done with the immunoSEQ hsTCRB v3.0 assay at survey level resolution. TCRdb stores this immuneACCESS table with in-frame sequences only. Part of the clones is absent; in the studies checked, under half of the shortfall reflects unresolved V genes, and no reason is known for the rest. Across this sample there are 20,000 to 25,000 clones, with under 90% seen only once. 10% to 15% of the sample belongs to the ten largest clones. The sample in question was unsorted PBMCs, obtained 0.1 years before starting antiretroviral therapy. These receptor sequences come from a man between 40 and 49 years old with HIV.

J is TRBJ2-7 and V is TRBV27; TRBD1 agrees at 10 bases. CDR1 is MNHEY, CDR2 SMNVEV, per germline (reference sequence). The CDR3 is 14 residues long. The junction had 1 base not matched to a gene; V was cut back by 2 bases and J by 3 bases. In DNA, the CDR3 is TGTGCCAGCAGTTTAGGGACAGGGGTCTACGAGCAGTACTTC. Translation: CASSLGTGVYEQYF.

This clone was found a few times. The V call is TRBV7-2, the J call TRBJ1-2; the D gene is possibly TRBD1 (6 bases). Per germline, CDR1 SGHTA and CDR2 FQGNSA. The CDR3 sequence is 13 residues long. Trimming stripped 3 bases from V and 7 bases from J, with 12 bases between. CDR3 protein: CASSFTGMTGYTF. DNA of the CDR3: TGTGCCAGCAGCTTTACAGGGATGACTGGCTACACCTTC.

The rearrangement joins TRBV7-8 to TRBJ1-5, with a weak D call TRBD1 (5 bases). This CDR3 contains 15 residues. V lost 6 bases, J lost 0 bases, and 12 bases lay in between. Germline loops: CDR1 SGHVS, CDR2 FQNEAQ. This chain's CDR3 is CASSTREYSNQPQHF. CDR3 sequence (DNA): TGTGCCAGCAGTACCAGGGAATATAGCAATCAGCCCCAGCATTTT.

This clone was counted a few times. This chain links TRBV11-2 with TRBJ2-7; 11 bases are shared with TRBD2. The junction had 6 bases not matched to a gene; V was cut back by 5 bases and J by 0 bases. The length of the CDR3 is 16 residues. Germline loops: CDR1 SGHAT, CDR2 FQNNGV. CDR3 loop: CASSPRLAGPSYEQYF. CDR3 in DNA: TGTGCCAGCAGCCCTAGACTAGCGGGGCCCTCCTACGAGCAGTACTTC.

The V and J genes are TRBV28 and TRBJ2-3; 8 bases are a match to TRBD1. V was clipped by 3 bases and J by 6 bases; unmatched bases: 8. Per the germline V gene, CDR1 is MDHEN and CDR2 is SYDVKM. The CDR3 is 15 amino acids. CDR3 nucleotides: TGTGCCAGCAGTTTCTGGACAGGGACAGAGGATACGCAGTATTTT. Translating it yields CASSFWTGTEDTQYF. Drawing the rest from reference TRBV28 and TRBJ2-3, the complete variable domain is DVKVTQSSRYLVKRTGEKVFLECVQDMDHENMFWYRQDPGLGLRLIYFSYDVKMKEKGDIPEGYSVSREKKERFSLILESASTNQTSMYLCASSFWTGTEDTQYFGPGTRLTVL.